This TCR beta chain originates from a study of T cell changes during pregnancy in multiple sclerosis (dated by TCRdb to the late 2010s). A note on the overall study: Changes in the T cell repertoire over the course of pregnancy were examined in this study in women with multiple sclerosis.

Notes on this clone: Its antigen remains unidentified. No base quality information exists; no much larger clone differs at one position.

The germline V gene encodes CDR1 MGHRA and CDR2 YSYEKL. V has 2 bases trimmed and J has 7 bases trimmed; junction bases matching no gene number 4. Taken from cysteine to phenylalanine, the CDR3 has 14 residues. Of all the DNA, just the CDR3 is kept, 42 bases in frame from base 1. Library generation was performed with the immunoSEQ multiplex PCR assay. The source is immuneACCESS, and TCRdb retained only in-frame sequences with V and J called. Part of the clones is not carried over; for the studies checked, unresolved V genes explain less than half of this, and the remainder is unexplained. The sample table holds 25,000 to 35,000 clones, of which roughly 89% were seen once. The leading ten clones occupy approximately 4.7% of the sample.

The rearranged chain carries TRBV4-1 and TRBJ1-5; TRBD1 fits 8 bases in the junction. This clonotype was obtained from a female donor with multiple sclerosis, enrolled in a pregnancy study. The sample here was CD8+ T cells from peripheral blood mononuclear cells, taken in the first trimester of pregnancy. DNA sequence: TGCGCCAGCAGCCAAACAGGGGGGGTACAGCCCCAGCATTTT. Protein translation: CASSQTGGVQPQHF.